The 8 T cell receptor beta chains below come from one sample, sequenced in a study of PD-1 blockade in classical Hodgkin lymphoma. Libraries were prepared by immunoSEQ multiplex PCR; TCRdb keeps only in-frame clonotypes and omits some of them. The table records about 12,000 clones, 79% of them present only once. Relapse after autologous stem cell transplantation occurred in every patient, and brentuximab vedotin exposure varied. Magnetic depletion of unwanted cells isolated CD4+ T cells from thawed PBMCs. Sample: CD4+ T cells from blood, taken at baseline. The receptors were sampled from a human donor with classical Hodgkin lymphoma.

The chain has TRBV4-1 and TRBJ2-1; 9 bases map to TRBD1. Trimming took 3 bases from V and 5 from J; bases not matched to a gene: 14. Germline CDR1 reads MGHRA; CDR2 reads YSYEKL. The CDR3 contains 18 residues. The CDR3 coding sequence is TGCGCCAGCAGCCACTTCCCCTTGGGGGGGACAGGGAACAATGAGCAGTTCTTC. It encodes CASSHFPLGGTGNNEQFF.

V gene TRBV7-2 combines with J gene TRBJ2-1; 8 bases map to TRBD2. CDR1 is SGHTA and CDR2 is FQGNSA in the germline V gene. The CDR3 loop spans 16 amino acids. J was trimmed by 9 bases and V by 0 bases; bases with no gene match: 10. Written as DNA, the CDR3 is TGTGCCAGCAGCTTAGCAAGGGGGGGACTAGTCGGTGAGCAGTTCTTC. Its protein is CASSLARGGLVGEQFF.

This clone is deemed medium-sized. The chain carries TRBV27 and TRBJ1-6; 7 nucleotides agree with TRBD1. Losses at the gene ends were 6 bases for V and 0 bases for J; bases not matched to a gene: 8. The CDR3 extends over 17 amino acids. Germline-derived CDR1 and CDR2 are MNHEY and SMNVEV (reference sequence). The CDR3 region has the DNA TGTGCCAGCAGAGTGGACAGGACTTCCTCCTATAATTCACCCCTCCACTTT. Translation gives CASRVDRTSSYNSPLHF.

The chain uses TRBV4-3 and TRBJ1-4, with a weak D call TRBD1 (5 bases). V was trimmed by 0 bases and J by 7 bases, leaving 15 bases between them. Germline-derived CDR1 and CDR2 are LGHNA and YSLEER. The CDR3 consists of 16 residues. The CDR3 DNA is TGCGCCAGCAGCCAAGATCAGGCAGGGAAGATTGAAAAACTGTTTTTT. Translation gives CASSQDQAGKIEKLFF.

The V gene is TRBV6-5, the J gene TRBJ1-1, with D perhaps matching TRBD1 (5 bases). Germline V gene data show CDR1 as MNHEY and CDR2 as SVGAGI. This CDR3 has 15 residues. V was pared by 0 bases and J by 0 bases, with 8 bases between. The CDR3 protein is CASSYSSGMNTEAFF. For the CDR3, the DNA is TGTGCCAGCAGTTACTCGTCAGGGATGAACACTGAAGCTTTCTTT.

V and J are TRBV7-9 and TRBJ1-6, with 9 nucleotides matching TRBD1. This CDR3 comprises 15 residues. CDR1 is SEHNR, CDR2 FQNEAQ, per germline (reference sequence). J was trimmed by 7 bases and V by 5 bases; bases with no gene match: 6. Here the CDR3 reads CASSPPGQGNSPLHF. The CDR3, as DNA: TGTGCCAGCAGCCCCCCCGGACAGGGGAATTCACCCCTCCACTTT.

The chain joins TRBV7-6 to TRBJ2-5; TRBD2 aligns across 13 bases. J lost 4 bases, V lost 5 bases, and 7 bases had no gene match. This CDR3 comprises 16 residues. Germline CDR1 and CDR2: SGHVS and FNYEAQ. CDR3 nucleotide sequence: TGTGCCAGCAGCCACAGACTAGCGGGGGGACTAGAGACCCAGTACTTC. As protein: CASSHRLAGGLETQYF. The entire variable domain, with the rest obtained from reference TRBV7-6 and TRBJ2-5, is as follows: GAGVSQSPRYKVTKRGQDVALRCDPISGHVSLYWYRQALGQGPEFLTYFNYEAQQDKSGLPNDRFSAERPEGSISTLTIQRTEQRDSAMYRCASSHRLAGGLETQYFGPGTRLLVL.

The chain recombines TRBV11-2 with TRBJ1-3; no reliable D call. There are 13 residues in the CDR3. Trimming shortened V by 5 bases and J by 0 bases, and 5 bases separated the two germline ends. Germline lookup yields CDR1 SGHAT and CDR2 FQNNGV. The CDR3 nucleotides read TGTGCCAGCAGCCTATCCTCTGGAAACACCATATATTTT. This codes for CASSLSSGNTIYF.